This TCR beta chain was sequenced in a study of blood T cell repertoires in COVID-19. Study-level background: The origin of the acute and convalescent COVID-19 samples was the United States, Italy and Spain. T cells, B-cell-depleted T cells, or PBMCs supplied cDNA or gDNA.

The CDR3 spans 18 residues. The trim removed 5 bases at V and 0 bases at J, leaving 10 bases unmatched. CDR1 is SGHTA, CDR2 FQGNSA, per germline. How the authors handled the data: Nucleated cell counts were estimated from reference gene primer amplification. Profiling relied on immunoSEQ multiplex PCR, and the TCRdb table lists in-frame clones only, not all of them. The DNA was the basis for D and trimming; V, J and clone size are from that table. The table includes 110,000 or so clones, approximately 84% detected once. The rearrangement links TRBV7-2 to TRBJ2-6, with 7 bases aligning to TRBD1. This receptor was obtained from a middle-aged woman with acute or convalescent COVID-19. The sequencing sample was made of peripheral blood. The CDR3 nucleotides read TGTGCCAGCAGCCCTAGATATCGGGACAGCTCTGGGGCCAACGTCCTGACTTTC. It yields the protein CASSPRYRDSSGANVLTF.